Below are 14 T cell receptor beta chains sequenced from a single sample in a study of circulating CD8 cells and anti-PD-1 response in melanoma. TCR libraries were prepared from approximately 15 ng of total RNA with the QIAseq Immune Repertoire TCR panel. MiXCR, applied by TCRdb to the reads, yields one record per CDR3 protein. The table records about 270 distinct CDR3 sequences, roughly 8.2% of them present only once. From live CD3+CD8+TCRalphabeta+ cells, four PD-1 and/or TIGIT subsets were sorted. Sample: CD8+ T cells from PBMCs, taken at baseline or after one month of anti-PD-1 therapy (not recorded which). The receptors shown here come from a human donor with melanoma.

By share, this clonotype counts as large (0.1 to 1%). The CDR3 spells CASTSLGEGEQYF. CDR3 bases: TGTGCCAGCACCTCGCTGGGGGAGGGTGAGCAGTACTTC. V is TRBV27 and J is TRBJ2-7, with TRBD2 matching 7 bases. The V gene's germline CDR1 is MNHEY and CDR2 SMNVEV (reference sequence). V shed 7 bases, J shed 7 bases, and the junction held 10 bases outside the gene matches. This CDR3 is built from 13 residues.

This clonotype is categorized as large. The chain recombines TRBV28 with TRBJ2-7; D uncertain. Deletions cut 8 bases from V and 1 base from J, with 12 bases between. Germline assignment: CDR1 MDHEN and CDR2 SYDVKM. CDR3 length: 13 amino acids. The CDR3 here is CASQEVGSYEQYF. In DNA form, the CDR3 reads TGTGCCAGCCAGGAAGTTGGGTCCTACGAGCAGTACTTC.

This clonotype ranks as large (0.1 to 1%). This chain joins TRBV3-1 and TRBJ2-3; tentatively, D is TRBD2 (5 bases). V was trimmed by 4 bases and J by 2 bases, leaving 10 bases between them. CDR1 is LGHDT and CDR2 is YNNKEL in the germline V gene (reference sequence). The length of the CDR3 is 14 residues. The CDR3 coding sequence is TGTGCCAGCAGCCTTGGACTCACCACAGATACGCAGTATTTT. This encodes CASSLGLTTDTQYF.

By share, this clonotype counts as large. V is TRBV29-1 and J is TRBJ1-4; D is perhaps TRBD1 (5 bases). This CDR3 spans 14 amino acids. Germline CDR1 is SQVTM and CDR2 is ANQGSEA. Trimming removed 4 bases at V and 4 bases at J, with 13 bases between. The CDR3 bases are TGCAGCGTTGGGGCCGGGGGTATTAATGAAAAACTGTTTTTT. It is translated as CSVGAGGINEKLFF.

The CDR3 here is CSVTGVVNEQFF. CDR3 nucleotides: TGCAGCGTCACAGGGGTTGTGAATGAGCAGTTCTTC. This chain links TRBV29-1 with TRBJ2-1; 7 bases fit TRBD1. The trim removed 6 bases at V and 7 bases at J, leaving 6 bases unmatched. The CDR3 extends over 12 amino acids. Germline CDR1 and CDR2: SQVTM and ANQGSEA.

As for this clonotype: A much larger clone lies a single base off, so this may be a read error. The V gene is TRBV11-1, the J gene TRBJ2-1, with D maybe TRBD1 (6 bases). This CDR3 contains 14 residues. The germline V gene encodes CDR1 SGHAT and CDR2 FQDESV (reference sequence). The CDR3 coding sequence is TGTGCCAACAGCTTAGGGGGAAGGGGCAATGAGCAGTTCTTC. Its translation is CANSLGGRGNEQFF.

The V call is TRBV14, the J call TRBJ2-7, with D possibly called TRBD1 or TRBD2 (5 bases each). Trimming took off 0 bases at V and 7 bases at J, with 19 bases between the two ends. From germline, CDR1 is SGHDN and CDR2 FVKESK. This CDR3 region has 16 residues. CDR3 sequence reads: CASSQDFGRDQWEQYF. The CDR3 DNA follows: TGTGCCAGCAGCCAAGATTTTGGCAGGGACCAGTGGGAGCAGTACTTC.

This chain uses TRBV5-1 with TRBJ2-5; TRBD2 agrees at 10 bases. V lost 0 bases and J lost 1; bases outside the gene matches: 6. CDR1 SGHRS and CDR2 YFSETQ come from the germline V gene. The CDR3 is 17 residues long. The CDR3: CASSLELAGWGQETQYF. In nucleotides, the CDR3 is TGCGCCAGCAGCTTGGAACTAGCGGGGTGGGGCCAAGAGACCCAGTACTTC.

The chain uses TRBV19 and TRBJ2-4; D is unresolved. The germline V gene has CDR1 LNHDA and CDR2 SQIVND (reference sequence). The V and J ends lost 2 bases and 11 bases respectively, with 10 bases between them. This CDR3 region has 12 residues. The CDR3 DNA follows: TGTGCCAGTAGTATACCTCTTCAGGTTCAGTACTTC. Protein product: CASSIPLQVQYF.

This clonotype counts as medium-sized. V and J are TRBV4-1 and TRBJ2-3, with 10 bases lining up with TRBD2. V lost 4 bases, J lost 4 bases, and 2 bases stayed unmatched. Germline V gene sequence: CDR1 MGHRA, CDR2 YSYEKL. CDR3 length: 14 amino acids. The DNA of the CDR3 is TGCGCCAGCAGCCCACTAGCGGGACCAGATACGCAGTATTTT. As protein: CASSPLAGPDTQYF.

In its sample, this clonotype ranks as large (0.1 to 1%). The chain couples TRBV28 to TRBJ2-7; no clear D. Germline CDR1 MDHEN, CDR2 SYDVKM. This CDR3 comprises 13 residues. Trimming removed 7 bases at V and 6 bases at J, with 16 bases between. DNA of the CDR3: TGTGCCAGCACAACGCCAGCGTCTGGCGAGCAGTACTTC. It translates to CASTTPASGEQYF. The full variable domain, rest sourced from reference TRBV28 and TRBJ2-7, is DVKVTQSSRYLVKRTGEKVFLECVQDMDHENMFWYRQDPGLGLRLIYFSYDVKMKEKGDIPEGYSVSREKKERFSLILESASTNQTSMYLCASTTPASGEQYFGPGTRLTVT.

By share, this clonotype counts as large. V gene TRBV10-3 combines with J gene TRBJ2-7; 9 bases match TRBD1. This CDR3 is 15 amino acids long. With V trimmed by 3 bases and J by 3 bases, 6 bases remained unmatched. Germline CDR1 reads ENHRY; CDR2 reads SYGVKD. Here the CDR3 reads CAISELDRGYYEQYF. CDR3 DNA sequence: TGTGCCATCAGTGAACTCGACAGGGGGTACTACGAGCAGTACTTC.

This rearrangement joins TRBV7-2 to TRBJ2-7; D uncertain. V was trimmed by 6 bases and J by 1 base, leaving 10 bases between them. This CDR3 comprises 13 residues. Per germline, CDR1 SGHTA and CDR2 FQGNSA. In DNA, the CDR3 is TGTGCCAGCAGTGAGACGGCATCCTACGAGCAGTACTTC. Amino acid sequence: CASSETASYEQYF.

This clonotype is judged large. V is TRBV18 and J is TRBJ2-1; 9 bases map to TRBD1. The CDR3 has 15 residues. Germline CDR1 and CDR2: KGHSH and LQKENI. Trimming removed 8 bases from V and 6 bases from J; junction bases left unmatched: 11. This CDR3 is CASGKRDRVGNEQFF. The CDR3, as DNA: TGTGCCAGCGGCAAAAGGGACAGGGTCGGCAATGAGCAGTTCTTC.